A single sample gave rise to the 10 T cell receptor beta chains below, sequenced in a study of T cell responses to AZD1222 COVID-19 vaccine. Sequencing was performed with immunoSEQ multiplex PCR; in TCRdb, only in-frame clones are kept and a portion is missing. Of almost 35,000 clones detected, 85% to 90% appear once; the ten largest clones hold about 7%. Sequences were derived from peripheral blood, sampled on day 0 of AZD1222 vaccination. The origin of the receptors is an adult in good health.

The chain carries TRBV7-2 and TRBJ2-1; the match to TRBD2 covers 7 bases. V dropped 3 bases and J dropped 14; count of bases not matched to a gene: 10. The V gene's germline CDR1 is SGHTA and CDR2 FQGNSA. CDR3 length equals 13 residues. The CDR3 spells CASSLRRLGGKFF. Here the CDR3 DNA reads TGTGCCAGCAGCTTGCGACGGTTGGGAGGGAAGTTCTTC.

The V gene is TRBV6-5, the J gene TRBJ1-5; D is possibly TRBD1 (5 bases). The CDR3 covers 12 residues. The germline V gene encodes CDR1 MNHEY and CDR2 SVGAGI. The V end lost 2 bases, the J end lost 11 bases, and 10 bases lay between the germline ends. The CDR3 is CASSYGRDSQHF. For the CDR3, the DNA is TGTGCCAGCAGTTACGGGAGGGACTCCCAGCATTTT.

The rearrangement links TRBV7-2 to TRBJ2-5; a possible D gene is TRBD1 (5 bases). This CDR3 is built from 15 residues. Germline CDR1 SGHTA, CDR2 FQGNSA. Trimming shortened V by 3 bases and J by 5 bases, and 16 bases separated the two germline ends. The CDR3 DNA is TGTGCCAGCAGCTTCTCTCGGACACTTGTCGAGACCCAGTACTTC. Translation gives CASSFSRTLVETQYF.

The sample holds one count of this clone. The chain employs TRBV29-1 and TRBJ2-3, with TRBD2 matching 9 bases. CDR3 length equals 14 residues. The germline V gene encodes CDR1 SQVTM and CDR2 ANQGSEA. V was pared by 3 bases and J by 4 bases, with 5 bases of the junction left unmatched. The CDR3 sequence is CSVERTSDSDTQYF. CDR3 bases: TGCAGCGTTGAGAGGACTAGCGATTCAGATACGCAGTATTTT.

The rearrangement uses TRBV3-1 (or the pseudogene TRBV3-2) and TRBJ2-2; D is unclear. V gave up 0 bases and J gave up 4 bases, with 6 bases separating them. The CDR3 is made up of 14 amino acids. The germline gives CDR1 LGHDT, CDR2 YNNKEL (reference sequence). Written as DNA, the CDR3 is TGTGCCAGCAGCCAAGATTGGCCCACCGGGGAGCTGTTTTTT. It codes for CASSQDWPTGELFF.

The CDR3 protein is CASSQLSGLGGGHYEQYF. The CDR3 coding sequence is TGCGCCAGCAGCCAACTATCGGGACTCGGAGGAGGGCACTACGAGCAGTACTTC. This chain joins TRBV4-1 and TRBJ2-7, with TRBD2 as a possible D gene (6 bases). This CDR3 is 18 amino acids long. Trimming removed 2 bases at V and 3 bases at J, with 23 bases between. Germline values: CDR1 MGHRA, CDR2 YSYEKL.

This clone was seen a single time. This CDR3 is CASSTIWTVRTDTQYF. The CDR3 DNA reads TGTGCCAGCAGTACAATTTGGACGGTTCGCACAGATACGCAGTATTTT. The chain carries TRBV7-9 and TRBJ2-3; unclear D gene. The germline V and J ends were trimmed by 6 bases and 1 base, with 17 bases remaining between them. Germline V lookup: CDR1 SEHNR, CDR2 FQNEAQ (reference sequence). The CDR3 loop spans 16 amino acids.

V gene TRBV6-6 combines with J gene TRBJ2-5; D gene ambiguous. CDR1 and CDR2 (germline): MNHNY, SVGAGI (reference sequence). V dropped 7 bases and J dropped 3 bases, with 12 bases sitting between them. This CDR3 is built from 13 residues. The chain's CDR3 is CASKRRTEETQYF. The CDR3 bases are TGTGCCAGCAAGCGTAGGACGGAAGAGACCCAGTACTTC.

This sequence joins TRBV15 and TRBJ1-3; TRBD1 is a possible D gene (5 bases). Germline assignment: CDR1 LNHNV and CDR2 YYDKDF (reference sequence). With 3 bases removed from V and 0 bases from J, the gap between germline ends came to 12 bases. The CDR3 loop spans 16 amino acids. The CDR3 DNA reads TGTGCCACCAGCAGTCCCGGGGGGAGCTCTGGAAACACCATATATTTT. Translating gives CATSSPGGSSGNTIYF.

This CDR3 reads CASWLKGNTEAFF. The CDR3 DNA reads as TGTGCCAGTTGGTTGAAGGGGAACACTGAAGCTTTCTTT. The chain combines TRBV19 with TRBJ1-1, with D unresolved. The CDR3 consists of 13 residues. The germline V gene encodes CDR1 LNHDA and CDR2 SQIVND (reference sequence). The ends were cut back, 8 bases at V and 1 base at J, with 11 bases in the middle.